This note documents a single TCR beta chain sequence. Positively selected for CCR7, the CD45RO-negative cells used as naive CD8 cells excluded terminally differentiated effector memory CD45RA+ cells. CDR3 length: 14 residues. With 0 bases removed from V and 4 bases from J, the gap between germline ends came to 7 bases. Germline V gene sequence: CDR1 LGHNA, CDR2 YSLEER. Sequencing was performed with immunoSEQ multiplex PCR; in TCRdb, only in-frame clones are kept and a portion is missing. The sample consists of just over 2,000,000 clones, about 95% of them appearing once. This specimen comes from a study of shared clonotypes between healthy human individuals.

The rearrangement links TRBV4-3 to TRBJ2-1; D call uncertain. This sequence was found in a man between 18 and 35 years old in good health. The sample taken for sequencing was naive CD8+ T cells sorted from blood. The CDR3 spells CASSQEGGYNEQFF. The DNA for the CDR3 is TGCGCCAGCAGCCAAGAGGGTGGGTACAATGAGCAGTTCTTC.